One sample yielded the 32 T cell receptor beta chains listed below, sequenced in a study of Ad26.COV2.S vaccination and SARS-CoV-2 variants. Specified treatment: some 20 received Ad26.COV2.S at low or high dose, single or two shots; 5 received placebo; per-sample allocation not given. Day 63 after the first vaccine or placebo injection was the time point for sampling. The data were produced by immunoSEQ multiplex PCR, yet TCRdb's version contains in-frame clones alone and is incomplete. Here the sample spans some 420,000 clones, over 75% being singletons. The source was peripheral blood, collected in a trial of Ad26.COV2.S vaccine versus placebo. The receptors originated from a person aged 18-65 years who received the Ad26.COV2.S COVID-19 vaccine or a placebo.

This clone was observed a few times. The chain has TRBV27 and TRBJ2-7; TRBD2 matches 12 bases. CDR1 and CDR2 from the germline V gene are MNHEY and SMNVEV (reference sequence). The CDR3 has 16 amino acids. V shed 2 bases, J shed 3 bases, and the junction held 5 bases outside the gene matches. CDR3 amino acids: CASSLNVGLAGYEQYF. The CDR3 DNA is TGTGCCAGCAGTTTAAATGTGGGACTAGCGGGCTACGAGCAGTACTTC.

J is TRBJ2-2 and V is TRBV30; 9 bases are shared with TRBD1. The ends lost 5 bases at V and 4 bases at J; junction bases unmatched: 2. Per the germline V gene, CDR1 is GTSNPN and CDR2 is SVGIG (reference sequence). The CDR3 loop spans 13 amino acids. For the CDR3, the DNA is TGTGCCTGGGGGACAGGGAGCACCGGGGAGCTGTTTTTT. Protein sequence: CAWGTGSTGELFF.

The V call is TRBV25-1, the J call TRBJ2-1; 9 bases map to TRBD2. J gave up 4 bases and V 4 bases, and 2 bases lay outside the gene matches. The germline V gene has CDR1 MGHDK and CDR2 SYGVNS. The CDR3 contains 14 residues. The CDR3 DNA sequence: TGTGCCAGCAGTGGCGGGGGGGAGTACAATGAGCAGTTCTTC. It translates to CASSGGGEYNEQFF.

V usage is TRBV10-3 and J usage is TRBJ1-1; 7 positions match TRBD1. The CDR3 runs 13 residues. Germline values: CDR1 ENHRY, CDR2 SYGVKD. V lost 9 bases to trimming and J lost 2 bases; unmatched junction nucleotides: 6. The CDR3 nucleotides read TGTGCCATTACTGGGACAGACAACACTGAAGCTTTCTTT. As protein: CAITGTDNTEAFF.

The V gene is TRBV11-2, the J gene TRBJ1-1; TRBD1 aligns across 10 bases. The CDR3 totals 16 residues. The trim removed 5 bases at V and 3 bases at J, leaving 9 bases unmatched. From germline, CDR1 is SGHAT and CDR2 FQNNGV. The CDR3 DNA reads as TGTGCCAGCAGCGGAGTGCGGGACAGGGGTGACACTGAAGCTTTCTTT. The encoded protein is CASSGVRDRGDTEAFF.

The CDR3 protein is CATSQFLFGYEQYF. The CDR3 nucleotides are TGTGCCACCAGCCAATTCTTATTCGGCTACGAGCAGTACTTC. V gene TRBV15 combines with J gene TRBJ2-7; no definite D call. The CDR3 contains 14 residues. CDR1 is LNHNV, CDR2 YYDKDF, per germline (reference sequence). With 5 bases removed from V and 3 bases from J, the gap between germline ends came to 14 bases.

This rearrangement joins TRBV5-6 to TRBJ1-1; D gene unclear. CDR3 length: 16 residues. Germline V lookup: CDR1 SGHDT, CDR2 YYEEEE. The V end was cut by 0 bases, the J end by 0 bases, with 12 bases between. Written as DNA, the CDR3 is TGTGCCAGCAGCTTGGTCGACACGGCGCTGAACACTGAAGCTTTCTTT. Encoded protein: CASSLVDTALNTEAFF.

The chain uses TRBV6-1 and TRBJ1-6, with a tentative D call TRBD1 (6 bases). V was cut by 1 base and J by 4 bases, with 14 bases left in between. CDR1 is MNHNS, CDR2 SASEGT, per germline. The CDR3 loop spans 17 amino acids. The CDR3 DNA reads TGTGCCAGCAGTGAAGACAGGGCGAGGGGATATAATTCACCCCTCCACTTT. Protein sequence: CASSEDRARGYNSPLHF.

This sequence joins TRBV13 and TRBJ1-1, with TRBD1 matching over 8 bases. After removal of 5 bases from V and 8 bases from J, the junction contained 7 bases not matched to a gene. The germline CDR1 and CDR2 sequences are PRHDT and FYEKMQ (reference sequence). The CDR3 covers 13 residues. The CDR3 here is CASSIRTGLEAFF. The CDR3 nucleotides read TGTGCCAGCAGCATCAGGACAGGGCTCGAAGCTTTCTTT.

In regard to this clone: Germline is not matched at one junction end, which may reflect a read error. The chain employs TRBV15 and TRBJ1-1; 7 bases match TRBD1. The CDR3 spans 13 residues. CDR1 and CDR2 (germline): LNHNV, YYDKDF (reference sequence). The CDR3 is CATGRGGNTEAFF. The CDR3 region has the DNA TGTGCCACCGGCAGGGGGGGAAACACTGAAGCTTTCTTT. Complete variable domain (other parts from reference TRBV15 and TRBJ1-1): DAMVIQNPRYQVTQFGKPVTLSCSQTLNHNVMYWYQQKSSQAPKLLFHYYDKDFNNEADTPDNFQSRRPNTSFCFLDIRSPGLGDTAMYLCATGRGGNTEAFFGQGTRLTVV.

The rearrangement joins TRBV27 to TRBJ1-5; the D is unclear. Germline CDR1 and CDR2: MNHEY and SMNVEV (reference sequence). There are 12 residues in the CDR3. V lost 3 bases and J 4 bases, leaving 4 bases between the germline ends. For the CDR3, the DNA is TGTGCCAGCAGTTTGTTGAATCAGCCCCAGCATTTT. It translates to CASSLLNQPQHF.

The rearrangement joins TRBV7-9 to TRBJ2-6; possibly TRBD2 for D (6 bases). Per the germline V gene, CDR1 is SEHNR and CDR2 is FQNEAQ (reference sequence). Trimming pared 5 bases from V and 2 bases from J, leaving 22 bases between. The CDR3 is made up of 19 amino acids. The CDR3 nucleotides read TGTGCCAGCAGCCCCTGGATTGGGGGGACTTCGGCTGGGGCCAACGTCCTGACTTTC. It encodes CASSPWIGGTSAGANVLTF.

This chain connects TRBV21-1 to TRBJ2-3; whether TRBD1, the table's D call, matches the DNA was not checked. TRBV21-1 has pseudogene status. The CDR3 extends over 21 amino acids. The CDR3 loop is CASSKGKRSLRDRASTDTQYF. DNA of the CDR3: TGTGCCAGCAGCAAAGGGAAAAGGAGCCTAAGGGACAGGGCTAGCACAGATACGCAGTATTTT.

The V gene is TRBV6-6, the J gene TRBJ2-1; 15 bases align to TRBD2. Germline V CDR1 and CDR2: MNHNY, SVGAGI (reference sequence). J gave up 9 bases and V 8 bases, and 8 bases lay outside the gene matches. This CDR3 has 15 amino acids. CDR3: CASVGLAGGLGEQFF. The CDR3 DNA is TGTGCCAGCGTGGGACTAGCGGGGGGACTCGGTGAGCAGTTCTTC.

The genes are TRBV4-1 and TRBJ2-7; D is perhaps TRBD1 (5 bases). V lost 4 bases to trimming and J lost 0 bases, with 10 bases between them. This CDR3 region has 14 residues. Germline CDR1 MGHRA, CDR2 YSYEKL. The CDR3: CASSPGPNSYEQYF. The CDR3 nucleotides are TGCGCCAGCAGCCCAGGGCCAAACTCCTACGAGCAGTACTTC.

V gene TRBV27 combines with J gene TRBJ2-7; TRBD1 matches at 9 bases. Germline V gene sequence: CDR1 MNHEY, CDR2 SMNVEV (reference sequence). The junction had 7 bases not matched to a gene; V was cut back by 5 bases and J by 2 bases. This CDR3 region has 15 residues. CDR3 amino acids: CASSPLGQGPYEQYF. Here the CDR3 DNA reads TGTGCCAGCAGTCCGCTCGGACAGGGGCCCTACGAGCAGTACTTC.

This sequence joins TRBV28 and TRBJ1-1, with 9 nucleotides matching TRBD1. The ends lost 2 bases at V and 4 bases at J; junction bases unmatched: 8. CDR1 is MDHEN and CDR2 is SYDVKM in the germline V gene. The CDR3 loop spans 16 amino acids. The CDR3 spells CASSLGRTGVRTEAFF. The DNA for the CDR3 is TGTGCCAGCAGTTTAGGAAGGACAGGGGTTCGCACTGAAGCTTTCTTT.

The V call is TRBV19, the J call TRBJ2-5; D perhaps matches TRBD2 (6 bases). The CDR3 contains 14 residues. The V gene lost 7 bases and the J gene lost 5 bases, with 17 bases spanning the gap. Germline CDR1 LNHDA, CDR2 SQIVND (reference sequence). The CDR3 sequence is CASTAGTDYETQYF. The CDR3 DNA reads as TGTGCCAGTACCGCCGGGACGGACTATGAGACCCAGTACTTC.

This clone showed up just once. The chain has TRBV19 and TRBJ2-7, with 9 bases aligning to TRBD1. V shed 2 bases and J 2 bases; nucleotides not matched to a gene: 10. Germline CDR1 reads LNHDA; CDR2 reads SQIVND (reference sequence). The CDR3 is 17 residues long. CDR3 nucleotides: TGTGCCAGTAGTATACTGTTTGGGACAGGGTCCACCTACGAGCAGTACTTC. This translates into CASSILFGTGSTYEQYF.

The chain is built from TRBV15 and TRBJ2-2, with D perhaps matching TRBD2 (5 bases). The CDR3 totals 15 residues. Between the trimmed V and J ends, which lost 0 bases and 2 bases, there was a span of 7 bases. Per germline, CDR1 LNHNV and CDR2 YYDKDF (reference sequence). The CDR3 region is CATSRDRGNTGELFF. CDR3 in DNA: TGTGCCACCAGCAGAGACCGGGGAAACACCGGGGAGCTGTTTTTT. The variable domain in full, with the rest retrieved from reference TRBV15 and TRBJ2-2, is DAMVIQNPRYQVTQFGKPVTLSCSQTLNHNVMYWYQQKSSQAPKLLFHYYDKDFNNEADTPDNFQSRRPNTSFCFLDIRSPGLGDTAMYLCATSRDRGNTGELFFGEGSRLTVL.

This clone was counted a single time. The chain couples TRBV12-3 or TRBV12-4 to TRBJ1-5; D may be TRBD1 (5 bases). Trimming left V 4 bases short and J 3 bases short, with 7 bases between. This CDR3 comprises 13 residues. Here the CDR3 reads CASSSGFNQPQHF. CDR3 nucleotide sequence: TGTGCCAGCAGTTCAGGGTTCAATCAGCCCCAGCATTTT.

The J gene is TRBJ1-2, the V gene TRBV30, with unresolved D. Germline assignment: CDR1 GTSNPN and CDR2 SVGIG (reference sequence). There are 13 residues in the CDR3. The ends were cut back, 1 base at V and 7 bases at J, with 13 bases in the middle. The CDR3 bases are TGTGCCTGGAGTGCAAACACGGCAGGTGGCTACACCTTC. It codes for CAWSANTAGGYTF. Supplemented by reference TRBV30 and TRBJ1-2, the full variable domain reads SQTIHQWPATLVQPVGSPLSLECTVEGTSNPNLYWYRQAAGRGLQLLFYSVGIGQISSEVPQNLSASRPQDRQFILSSKKLLLSDSGFYLCAWSANTAGGYTFGSGTRLTVV.

This clone occurred once. The gene calls are TRBV7-2 and TRBJ2-1; TRBD2 might be the D (5 bases). CDR3 length: 15 amino acids. Germline-derived CDR1 and CDR2 are SGHTA and FQGNSA. V gave up 2 bases and J gave up 6 bases, with 14 bases separating them. The CDR3 region has the DNA TGTGCCAGCAGCTTAAGCGGCACCGGAACCAATGAGCAGTTCTTC. Its translation is CASSLSGTGTNEQFF. Full variable domain (outside the CDR3, taken from reference TRBV7-2 and TRBJ2-1): GAGVSQSPSNKVTEKGKDVELRCDPISGHTALYWYRQSLGQGLEFLIYFQGNSAPDKSGLPSDRFSAERTGGSVSTLTIQRTQQEDSAVYLCASSLSGTGTNEQFFGPGTRLTVL.

The rearrangement joins TRBV19 to TRBJ2-2, with D perhaps TRBD2 (6 bases). The V end was cut by 5 bases, the J end by 5 bases, with 18 bases between. CDR1 LNHDA and CDR2 SQIVND come from the germline V gene (reference sequence). This CDR3 has 16 amino acids. The CDR3 coding sequence is TGTGCCAGTAGTCGAGCCCTTGGGGGGAGGACCGGGGAGCTGTTTTTT. Translated, it gives CASSRALGGRTGELFF.

V usage is TRBV6-7 and J usage is TRBJ1-4, with D uncertain. TRBV6-7 qualifies as an ORF whose function is uncertain. V was cut by 0 bases and J by 6 bases, with 14 bases left in between. The CDR3 runs 16 residues. The CDR3 nucleotides read TGTGCCAGCAGTTACTCGTCCCATCTCGGGGATGAAAAACTGTTTTTT. It is translated as CASSYSSHLGDEKLFF.

This clone was picked up one time. The chain couples TRBV4-3 to TRBJ2-3, with D possibly TRBD2 on 6 matching bases. This CDR3 is built from 18 residues. Germline values: CDR1 LGHNA, CDR2 YSLEER. Trimming cost V 2 bases and J 4 bases, with 22 bases left between them. The CDR3 protein is CASSQQVAELSRADTQYF. The DNA of the CDR3 is TGCGCCAGCAGCCAACAGGTAGCGGAGCTCTCCCGGGCAGATACGCAGTATTTT.

The V call is TRBV9, the J call TRBJ2-7; D possibly corresponds to TRBD2 (6 bases). The CDR3 runs 15 residues. V lost 0 bases, J lost 2 bases, and 12 bases lay in between. Germline V gives CDR1 SGDLS, CDR2 YYNGEE. The CDR3 loop is CASSVEGGAPYEQYF. The CDR3 DNA reads TGTGCCAGCAGCGTAGAGGGCGGGGCCCCCTACGAGCAGTACTTC.

This clone was counted only a few times. The J gene is TRBJ1-1, the V gene TRBV5-4; 11 bases are a match to TRBD1. The germline V gene has CDR1 SGHNT and CDR2 YYREEE (reference sequence). Germline trimming cut 3 bases from V and 4 bases from J; bases unmatched to any gene: 8. The CDR3 is 16 amino acids. CDR3 coding DNA: TGTGCCAGCAGCTATGGATTGGGACAGGGGGTCACTGAAGCTTTCTTT. Translating it yields CASSYGLGQGVTEAFF.

This sequence joins TRBV6-5 and TRBJ2-2; TRBD1 matches at 8 bases. The CDR3 length is 14 residues. Losses at the gene ends were 6 bases for V and 7 bases for J; bases not matched to a gene: 7. CDR1 is MNHEY and CDR2 is SVGAGI in the germline V gene. The CDR3 loop reads CASRATGAGGELFF. CDR3 DNA: TGTGCCAGCAGGGCGACAGGGGCGGGCGGGGAGCTGTTTTTT.

The V call is TRBV4-1, the J call TRBJ1-5; no reliable D call. Germline values: CDR1 MGHRA, CDR2 YSYEKL. V dropped 2 bases and J dropped 4 bases, with 15 bases sitting between them. This CDR3 contains 16 residues. The CDR3 region is CASSQQRYGENQPQHF. The CDR3 nucleotides read TGCGCCAGCAGCCAACAACGCTACGGGGAGAATCAGCCCCAGCATTTT.

The chain couples TRBV28 to TRBJ1-5, with 8 bases fitting TRBD1. The germline V gene encodes CDR1 MDHEN and CDR2 SYDVKM. Trimming took 7 bases from V and 7 from J; bases not matched to a gene: 9. The CDR3 has 14 residues. CDR3 loop: CASTGGTGWQPQHF. DNA for the CDR3: TGTGCCAGCACCGGCGGGACAGGCTGGCAGCCCCAGCATTTT.

This chain connects TRBV7-2 to TRBJ2-7; D is unclear. The V gene's germline CDR1 is SGHTA and CDR2 FQGNSA. V lost 5 bases and J lost 2, with 13 bases in between. The CDR3 contains 14 residues. CDR3 amino acids: CASSPRTETYEQYF. The DNA for the CDR3 is TGTGCCAGCAGCCCCAGGACCGAGACCTACGAGCAGTACTTC.